Described below is a single T cell receptor (beta chain) sequence and its context. The antigen is undetermined. Breast cancer patients provided tissue from their axillary draining lymph nodes. This record comes from a study of breast tumors, draining lymph nodes, adjacent tissues. TCRdb re-called the multiplex PCR reads with MiXCR, one entry per CDR3 protein. In the table there are 200,000 to 250,000 distinct CDR3 sequences, under 40% of which are singletons. Study-level points and caveats: Compared with lymph nodes, tumors were less diverse; compared with nontumor tissue, more. Findings are consistent with lymph node origin and intratumoral expansion of most tumor T cells. Tumor and nontumor repertoires were significantly more similar in luminal-like than in basal-like breast cancer.

The sequence came from a female donor with breast cancer. Some clones in this sample may be carry-over from other donors' samples. Sequencing was performed on axillary lymph node tissue.

The CDR3 DNA sequence: TGTGCCAGCAGCACACACAGGGCGGGTTCTGGAAACACCATATATTTT. Amino acids: CASSTHRAGSGNTIYF. The rearrangement uses TRBV3-1 and TRBJ1-3; a weak D match, TRBD1 (6 bases). Looked up from germline, CDR1 is LGHDT and CDR2 is YNNKEL (reference sequence). The CDR3 contains 16 residues. The V end lost 5 bases, the J end lost 1 base, and 15 bases lay between the germline ends.